This TCR beta chain derives from a study of long-term antiretroviral therapy in people with HIV. None of the participants with HIV were treated outside the United States. Study results and caveats: Before ART, certain clones expanded, and these dominated the repertoire at all time points. Blood in the study was drawn between 2004 and 2017, possibly under older ART regimens, which may be less effective than current ones.

The CDR3 has 15 amino acids. V shed 5 bases, J shed 3 bases, and the junction held 2 bases outside the gene matches. Germline V gives CDR1 SGHTA, CDR2 FQGTGA. Runs used v3.0 of the immunoSEQ assay and were done at survey level. Method: immunoSEQ multiplex PCR; TCRdb's copy keeps in-frame clones and lacks some. The profile shows 21,000 or so clones, around 90% of them singletons. As regards this clone: Its antigen is not known.

The sample here was unsorted PBMCs, taken 2.3 years after starting antiretroviral therapy. The source of this sequence is a man in his sixties with HIV. The J gene is TRBJ2-3, the V gene TRBV7-3; 13 positions agree with TRBD2. CDR3 DNA sequence: TGTGCCAGCAGCCGGACTAGCGGGAGTACAGATACGCAGTATTTT. Translated, it gives CASSRTSGSTDTQYF.